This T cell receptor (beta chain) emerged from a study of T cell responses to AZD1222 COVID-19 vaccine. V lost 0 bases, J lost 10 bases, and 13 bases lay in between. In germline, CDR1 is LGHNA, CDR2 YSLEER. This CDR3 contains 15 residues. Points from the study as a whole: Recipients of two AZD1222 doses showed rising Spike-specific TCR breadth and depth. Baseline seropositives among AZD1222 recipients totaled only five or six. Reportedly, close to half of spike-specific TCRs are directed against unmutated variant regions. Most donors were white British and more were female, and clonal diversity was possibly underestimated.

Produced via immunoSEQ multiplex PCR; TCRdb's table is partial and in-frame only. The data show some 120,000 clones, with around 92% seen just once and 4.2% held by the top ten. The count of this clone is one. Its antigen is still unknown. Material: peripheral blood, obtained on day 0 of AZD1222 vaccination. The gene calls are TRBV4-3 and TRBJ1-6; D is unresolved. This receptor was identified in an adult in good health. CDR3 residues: CASSQEQGSRSPLHF. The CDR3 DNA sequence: TGCGCCAGCAGCCAAGAGCAAGGATCCCGATCACCCCTCCACTTT.